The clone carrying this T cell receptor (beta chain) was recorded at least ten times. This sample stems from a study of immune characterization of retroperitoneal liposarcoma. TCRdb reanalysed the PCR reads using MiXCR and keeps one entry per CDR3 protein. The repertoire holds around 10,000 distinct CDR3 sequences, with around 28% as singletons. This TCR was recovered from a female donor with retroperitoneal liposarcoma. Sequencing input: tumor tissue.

The CDR3 loop is CASGEGWGETQYF. CDR3 sequence (DNA): TGTGCTAGTGGGGAAGGGTGGGGAGAGACCCAGTACTTC. The chain employs TRBV12-5 and TRBJ2-5; unclear D gene. The CDR3 is 13 residues long. V lost 6 bases, J lost 4 bases, and 12 bases lay in between. Germline V lookup: CDR1 LGHNT, CDR2 FRNRAP.